These 4 T cell receptor beta chains came from one sample sequenced in a study of CD8+ T cells in alopecia areata. Documented treatment: oral pan-JAK inhibitor, 5-10 mg twice daily. After isolation, RNA underwent reverse transcription to generate cDNA as the sequencing template. Profiling relied on immunoSEQ multiplex PCR, and the TCRdb table lists in-frame clones only, not all of them. Of roughly 100,000 clones listed, approximately 84% are singletons. The sample here was CD8+ T cells sorted from blood, taken between weeks 30 and 35, from a patient treated with tofacitinib. These receptors all stem from a human donor with alopecia areata.

The V and J genes are TRBV29-1 and TRBJ2-7; 14 nucleotides align to TRBD2. Germline values: CDR1 SQVTM, CDR2 ANQGSEA. The V gene end was trimmed by 3 bases and the J gene end by 5 bases; junction bases not matched to a gene: 6. The CDR3 loop spans 15 amino acids. CDR3 sequence reads: CSVEGTSGSFHEQYF. The CDR3 DNA reads as TGCAGCGTTGAGGGGACTAGCGGGAGTTTCCACGAGCAGTACTTC.

This clone was recorded only once. This sequence joins TRBV19 and TRBJ1-5, with unresolved D. The V gene's germline CDR1 is LNHDA and CDR2 SQIVND (reference sequence). The length of the CDR3 is 12 residues. V lost 6 bases and J lost 4, with 7 bases in between. The CDR3: CASRSGNQPQHF. The CDR3 nucleotides are TGTGCCAGTAGATCGGGGAATCAGCCCCAGCATTTT.

The V and J genes are TRBV6-5 and TRBJ1-5, with D unresolved. Per the germline V gene, CDR1 is MNHEY and CDR2 is SVGAGI. The CDR3 has 13 residues. V dropped 2 bases and J dropped 7 bases, with 9 bases sitting between them. The CDR3 DNA reads TGTGCCAGCAGTTACGGCCAGAAGCAGCCCCAGCATTTT. This translates into CASSYGQKQPQHF.

This chain joins TRBV11-2 and TRBJ2-5, with 9 bases lining up with TRBD1. The junction had 4 bases not matched to a gene; V was cut back by 5 bases and J by 3 bases. The CDR3 runs 14 residues. Germline V gives CDR1 SGHAT, CDR2 FQNNGV. The CDR3 nucleotides are TGTGCCAGCAGCGGGTGGACAGGGGAAGAGACCCAGTACTTC. As protein: CASSGWTGEETQYF. Looking up the rest from reference TRBV11-2 and TRBJ2-5 gives the full variable domain: EAGVAQSPRYKIIEKRQSVAFWCNPISGHATLYWYQQILGQGPKLLIQFQNNGVVDDSQLPKDRFSAERLKGVDSTLKIQPAKLEDSAVYLCASSGWTGEETQYFGPGTRLLVL.